This T cell receptor beta chain was sequenced during a study of cytomegalovirus exposure and HLA in healthy donors. A multiplex PCR was run with 60 Vbeta primers and 13 Jbeta primers. Only in-frame clones appear in the TCRdb table, and some are missing; sequencing was by immunoSEQ multiplex PCR. The table lists under 200,000 clones, around four fifths of them singletons. Study conclusions and caveats: The majority of TCR sequences were rare, yet some public TCRs appeared in many donors.

With 1 base removed from V and 4 bases from J, the gap between germline ends came to 7 bases. The CDR3 is 13 amino acids. Germline values: CDR1 MGHRA, CDR2 YSYEKL. In this sample, this clone turned up once. Its cognate antigen is unknown. Sequences were obtained from PBMCs. The sequence was obtained from a female donor in good health and CMV-seronegative. The chain joins TRBV4-1 to TRBJ1-1; D is possibly TRBD1 (5 bases). The chain's CDR3 is CASSQGQGTEAFF. CDR3 DNA: TGCGCCAGCAGCCAAGGGCAGGGCACTGAAGCTTTCTTT.